This T cell receptor (beta chain) was recorded in a study of identical twins. TCRdb independently ran MiXCR on the 5' RACE reads; one entry per CDR3 protein. The profile shows about 530,000 distinct CDR3 sequences, nearly 15% of them singletons. Study conclusions and caveats: Out-of-frame alpha sequences common to twins exhibited a surplus of low generation probability. With abundant cord blood beta clonotypes, insertions were fewer; memory repertoires showed no such pattern. Conclusions came from cross-sectional statistical analysis, not from following the same donors.

This clonotype showed up many times. Its antigen is unknown. Trimming cost V 2 bases and J 6 bases, with 20 bases left between them. This CDR3 is built from 16 residues. Germline CDR1 SQVTM, CDR2 ANQGSEA. This same sample was also part of a study on yellow fever vaccine responses in identical twins.

The specimen sequenced was CD4+ T cells sorted from blood. The clonotype originates from a woman aged 18-35 years in good health. The V call is TRBV29-1, the J call TRBJ2-1, with a possible D match to TRBD1 (5 bases). The chain's CDR3 is CSVESWGAVLANEQFF. The CDR3 DNA reads as TGCAGCGTTGAATCCTGGGGCGCCGTATTGGCCAATGAGCAGTTCTTC.